Listed below are T cell receptor beta chains from one sample, sequenced in a study of identical twins. From the 5' RACE reads, TCRdb called clonotypes with MiXCR, one entry per CDR3 protein. The sample lists 1.5 million to 2 million distinct CDR3 sequences, under 35% occurring once. Sequencing used cord blood. Receptors originate from a newborn girl in good health. CDR3s include the opening cysteine and the closing phenylalanine or tryptophan. Rows give clone size only sometimes, using once, few, many, or a class for an expanded clone.

j_call cdr3_length clone_size v_call cdr3_aa
TRBJ1-5 15 few TRBV10-2 CASSESGTGGQPQHF
TRBJ1-2 15 NA TRBV7-2 CASSLGDRERDGYTF
TRBJ2-1 14 NA TRBV10-2 CASRGAGSYNGQFF
TRBJ2-1 17 NA TRBV20-1 CSAQLGSGGGSYNEQFF
TRBJ1-2 13 NA TRBV28 CVSRTDPNYGYTF
TRBJ2-7 12 NA TRBV20-1 CSARYSGTQQYF
TRBJ2-7 12 NA TRBV2 CASSVGGPEQYF
TRBJ1-5 14 NA TRBV5-1 CASSLDSGNQPQHF
TRBJ1-1 14 few TRBV10-3 CAIRRDITNTEAFF
TRBJ2-7 14 few TRBV9 CASSASVRSYEQYF
TRBJ2-7 14 NA TRBV20-1 CSARTHGRLPEQYF
TRBJ2-1 15 NA TRBV7-2 CASRPGGPSYNEQFF
TRBJ2-1 13 NA TRBV7-2 CASSEQSGSEQFF
TRBJ1-2 17 NA TRBV27 CASSPPRSLKTPYGYTF
TRBJ2-7 15 few TRBV28 CASSPDSGYSYEQYF
TRBJ2-7 16 few TRBV7-2 CASSLGSAYRSYEQYF
TRBJ2-5 15 few TRBV28 CASSRDRGRQETQYF
TRBJ2-1 16 NA TRBV5-8 CASSLVLAGGLYEQFF
TRBJ2-7 16 NA TRBV15 CATSRGTSGSWYEQYF
TRBJ1-4 14 few TRBV27 CASSLQGAHEKLFF
TRBJ2-1 15 NA TRBV2 CASSFSTPSYNEQFF
TRBJ2-2 15 NA TRBV7-2 CASSLVVGGTGELFF
TRBJ1-5 18 few TRBV12-5 CASGLVLTGGFGNQPQHF
TRBJ2-1 14 NA TRBV5-1 CASSWGTRWNEQFF
TRBJ1-2 13 many TRBV27 CASSVSGGYGYTF
TRBJ2-1 16 NA TRBV20-1 CSAAPGAGGPFGEQFF
TRBJ2-1 15 NA TRBV23-1 CASSRSPPTYNEQFF
TRBJ2-4 16 few TRBV20-1 CSAETGTSVAKNIQYF
TRBJ1-2 13 NA TRBV20-1 CSARGVGNYGYTF
TRBJ2-3 16 few TRBV20-1 CSARDYGSPYTDTQYF
TRBJ1-1 15 NA TRBV7-2 CASSLASTANTEAFF
TRBJ2-3 17 NA TRBV21-1 CASSKFSSGGFTDTQYF
TRBJ2-5 14 NA TRBV7-9 CASSFYGGQETQYF
TRBJ1-5 12 many TRBV20-1 CSARQPNQPQHF
TRBJ1-6 13 NA TRBV28 CANIRLTNSPLHF
TRBJ1-3 16 NA TRBV25-1 CASSDLQGRGGNTIYF
TRBJ1-2 15 few TRBV12-3/TRBV12-4 CASSLGPGGAYGYTF
TRBJ1-2 12 once TRBV9 CASARASYGNTF
TRBJ1-2 15 NA TRBV11-2 CASSSQIGGAQGYTF
TRBJ1-1 14 few TRBV5-1 CASSSGTSNTEAFF
TRBJ2-1 14 NA TRBV20-1 CSARETSGSNEQFF
TRBJ2-7 16 NA TRBV5-1 CASSLEGTGLGYEQYF
TRBJ2-5 14 NA TRBV20-1 CSARVQGGGETQYF
TRBJ2-5 15 NA TRBV7-2 CASSLAGLVSHEQYF
TRBJ1-1 15 NA TRBV5-1 CASSPSGTGRTEAFF
TRBJ1-6 14 few TRBV28 CASSYAVGNSPLHF
TRBJ2-1 14 few TRBV12-3/TRBV12-4 CASSFSGPHNEQFF
TRBJ1-2 17 NA TRBV4-2 CASSPKHTDGVGYGYTF
TRBJ2-2 15 NA TRBV20-1 CSARAQGKNTGELFF
TRBJ2-2 18 NA TRBV27 CASSLFAGTPGGTGELFF